This T cell receptor beta chain was observed in a study of shared clonotypes between healthy human individuals. Study observations and caveats: Richness estimates generally favored naive over memory subsets.

Trimming left V 4 bases short and J 7 bases short, with 17 bases between. The CDR3 covers 14 residues. Germline CDR1 SGHRS, CDR2 YFSETQ. This clone came up once. Antigen unknown. Produced via immunoSEQ multiplex PCR; TCRdb's table is partial and in-frame only. The sample carries millions of clones, around nine tenths recorded once. The V gene is TRBV5-1, the J gene TRBJ1-2; maybe TRBD1 (5 bases). This sequence was found in a man between 18 and 29 years old in good health. The specimen was naive CD4+ T cells sorted from blood. Subset described: CD45RA+ positively selected. CDR3 in amino acids: CASSPGGGISGYTF. The CDR3 bases are TGCGCCAGCAGCCCGGGTGGGGGAATTTCTGGCTACACCTTC.